The entry below describes one TCR beta chain. The antigen is unknown. The time point denotes: newly diagnosed GD, antithyroid drugs for less than 3 months. PBMC RNA served as the TCR library source. This sample is drawn from a study of regulatory T cells in long-lasting Graves disease. Regarding the study as a whole: More public clonotypes were shared by persistent patients (about 2,700) than by new patients (roughly 930). There were preferences for TRBV28, TRBJ1-2 and TRBJ2-5 in persistent disease.

In building TCR beta libraries, iRepertoire HTBI primers were used together with Arm-PCR of CDR3 regions. TCRdb called the multiplex PCR reads again in MiXCR, with one record for every CDR3 protein. The sample lists around 480,000 distinct CDR3 sequences; roughly 16% were seen once. Germline CDR1 MNHEY, CDR2 SMNVEV (reference sequence). V was cut by 7 bases and J by 0 bases, with 21 bases left in between. This CDR3 spans 17 amino acids. The same data also went into a second study, on T cells in Graves' hyperthyroidism and ophthalmopathy. From that study: Any patient presenting with uncontrolled infection, other autoimmune disease, pregnancy or lactation was left out. The HTBI primer set drove a first-round RT-PCR of the TCR CDR3.

The chain combines TRBV27 with TRBJ1-1; a weak D match, TRBD1 (6 bases). The TCR sequence derives from a woman aged 40-65 years with Graves disease. The sequencing used peripheral blood mononuclear cells (PBMCs), collected at new diagnosis, from a patient treated with antithyroid drugs. This chain's CDR3 is CASILRGAGSMNTEAFF. The CDR3 bases are TGTGCCAGCATTCTAAGGGGGGCAGGTAGCATGAACACTGAAGCTTTCTTT.